The next 20 T cell receptor beta chains were all read from a single sample in a study of CD8 T cells in ankylosing spondylitis. From the 5' RACE reads, TCRdb called clonotypes with MiXCR, one entry per CDR3 protein. In the table there are about 240,000 distinct CDR3 sequences, around 11% of which are singletons. Sequenced input: blood, either unsorted or a sorted T cell fraction (not recorded which). The receptors were gathered from a male donor with ankylosing spondylitis or in good health (not recorded which).

This clonotype has more than one count but fewer than ten. The chain recombines TRBV12-3 or TRBV12-4 with TRBJ1-1; D is unclear. Trimming took off 7 bases at V and 1 base at J, with 10 bases between the two ends. CDR3 length equals 13 residues. CDR3 coding DNA: TGTGCCAGCACCCTTGGACCGAACACTGAAGCTTTCTTT. Protein: CASTLGPNTEAFF.

As regards this clonotype: A single base separates this from a much larger clone, so it may be a read error. The rearrangement links TRBV5-1 to TRBJ2-1, with a possible D match to TRBD1 (5 bases). Germline assignment: CDR1 SGHRS and CDR2 YFSETQ. V dropped 3 bases and J dropped 0 bases, with 7 bases sitting between them. The CDR3 sequence is 14 residues long. CDR3 DNA: TGCGCCAGCAGCTCCCAGGGCTCCTACAATGAGCAGTTCTTC. Protein: CASSSQGSYNEQFF.

This clonotype was seen a few times. The chain carries TRBV7-8 and TRBJ2-5, with D maybe TRBD2 (6 bases). The CDR3 is made up of 14 amino acids. V was pared by 5 bases and J by 5 bases, with 15 bases between. Germline CDR1 and CDR2: SGHVS and FQNEAQ. The CDR3 here is CASSIAGRIETQYF. CDR3 in DNA: TGTGCCAGCAGCATCGCGGGACGGATTGAGACCCAGTACTTC.

This clonotype was seen more than once but under ten times. The chain recombines TRBV29-1 with TRBJ2-1; no reliable D call. Trimming removed 6 bases from V and 6 bases from J, with 9 bases in between. The germline V gene encodes CDR1 SQVTM and CDR2 ANQGSEA. The CDR3 loop spans 11 amino acids. The CDR3 is CSVLGLNEQFF. As DNA, the CDR3 is TGCAGCGTACTGGGCCTCAATGAGCAGTTCTTC.

The table lists this clonotype with a few counts. The V call is TRBV10-3, the J call TRBJ2-3; no reliable D call. This CDR3 comprises 14 residues. CDR1 is ENHRY and CDR2 is SYGVKD in the germline V gene. Between the trimmed V and J ends, which lost 7 bases and 2 bases, there was a span of 13 bases. CDR3 protein: CAIKPREDTDTQYF. As DNA, the CDR3 is TGTGCCATCAAGCCCAGAGAAGACACAGATACGCAGTATTTT.

Ten or more counts support this clonotype. The chain combines TRBV5-1 with TRBJ2-7; D gene uncertain. V lost 0 bases and J lost 3, with 13 bases in between. The CDR3 contains 15 residues. CDR1 and CDR2 (germline): SGHRS, YFSETQ. CDR3 nucleotide sequence: TGCGCCAGCAGCTTGGAGGCAAGTTATATCTACGAGCAGTACTTC. As protein: CASSLEASYIYEQYF.

This clonotype was observed many times. The gene calls are TRBV20-1 and TRBJ1-5; TRBD1 agrees at 10 bases. Germline V CDR1 and CDR2: DFQATT, SNEGSKA (reference sequence). The V segment lost 4 bases and the J segment 4 bases; nucleotides outside the gene matches: 10. The CDR3 contains 16 residues. The CDR3 nucleotides are TGCAGTGCTACGGGAGACAGGGGGCCGGGAAATCAGCCCCAGCATTTT. This translates into CSATGDRGPGNQPQHF.

Ten or more counts support this clonotype. The rearrangement uses TRBV29-1 and TRBJ2-1; D perhaps matches TRBD1 (6 bases). Per the germline V gene, CDR1 is SQVTM and CDR2 is ANQGSEA. This CDR3 spans 9 amino acids. Trimming took off 4 bases at V and 12 bases at J, with 7 bases between the two ends. Here the CDR3 DNA reads TGCAGCGTTGCAGGGGTGCAGTTCTTC. This codes for CSVAGVQFF.

At least ten counts were recorded for this clonotype. The chain joins TRBV5-6 to TRBJ2-3, with D tentatively TRBD1 or TRBD2 (5 bases each). From germline, CDR1 is SGHDT and CDR2 YYEEEE. The V and J ends lost 4 bases and 2 bases respectively, with 17 bases between them. The CDR3 loop spans 16 amino acids. The CDR3 sequence: CASSPLGVMNTDTQYF. The CDR3 DNA reads TGTGCCAGCAGCCCGTTGGGGGTCATGAACACAGATACGCAGTATTTT.

CDR3 in DNA: TGTGCTAGTGGTTCGCCGACAGGGAGCGAGCAGTACTTC. It translates to CASGSPTGSEQYF. The chain joins TRBV12-5 to TRBJ2-7, with 7 positions matching TRBD1. The J segment lost 6 bases and the V segment lost 4 bases, leaving 6 bases of the junction unmatched. The CDR3 loop spans 13 amino acids. The germline V gene encodes CDR1 LGHNT and CDR2 FRNRAP.

This clonotype has just a few counts. V and J are TRBV7-9 and TRBJ1-1, with D hard to call. V was pared by 5 bases and J by 1 base, with 17 bases between. The germline CDR1 and CDR2 sequences are SEHNR and FQNEAQ (reference sequence). CDR3 length: 16 residues. CDR3 in amino acids: CASSHGWDVENTEAFF. The CDR3 DNA reads as TGTGCCAGCAGCCACGGGTGGGATGTCGAGAACACTGAAGCTTTCTTT. Based on the CDR3 plus reference TRBV7-9 and TRBJ1-1, the full variable domain is DTGVSQNPRHKITKRGQNVTFRCDPISEHNRLYWYRQTLGQGPEFLTYFQNEAQLEKSRLLSDRFSAERPKGSFSTLEIQRTEQGDSAMYLCASSHGWDVENTEAFFGQGTRLTVV.

This clonotype has at least ten counts. This sequence joins TRBV5-1 and TRBJ2-3; 8 bases are a match to TRBD2. Per the germline V gene, CDR1 is SGHRS and CDR2 is YFSETQ. This CDR3 spans 15 amino acids. Trimming removed 2 bases from V and 0 bases from J; junction bases left unmatched: 2. The CDR3, as DNA: TGCGCCAGCAGCTTTCCTAGCGGGAGCACAGATACGCAGTATTTT. Its protein product is CASSFPSGSTDTQYF.

In its sample, this clonotype was seen a few times. V and J are TRBV7-6 and TRBJ2-1; D may be TRBD2 (7 bases). The CDR3 has 15 residues. V was cut by 1 base and J by 8 bases, with 15 bases left in between. Germline CDR1 and CDR2: SGHVS and FNYEAQ. The CDR3 loop reads CASSLVGGPRDEQFF. The CDR3 DNA sequence: TGTGCCAGCAGCTTAGTGGGGGGGCCTAGGGATGAGCAGTTCTTC.

This clonotype was seen repeatedly, ten times or more. The CDR3 here is CSATGDSYEQYF. The CDR3 bases are TGCAGTGCTACCGGGGACTCCTACGAGCAGTACTTC. This chain joins TRBV20-1 and TRBJ2-7; tentatively, D is TRBD2 (5 bases). The CDR3 covers 12 residues. Germline CDR1 reads DFQATT; CDR2 reads SNEGSKA (reference sequence). Between the trimmed V and J ends, which lost 4 bases and 0 bases, there was a span of 7 bases.

The chain joins TRBV20-1 to TRBJ2-2; D may be TRBD2 (6 bases). This CDR3 region has 14 residues. Trimming took 5 bases from V and 4 from J, leaving 14 bases between them. The V gene's germline CDR1 is DFQATT and CDR2 SNEGSKA (reference sequence). The CDR3 nucleotides read TGCAGTGCTCCCCGGGAGCTCGCCACCGGGGAGCTGTTTTTT. It is translated as CSAPRELATGELFF.

This clonotype has a count of ten or more. The chain joins TRBV5-1 to TRBJ1-1; no reliable D call. Between the trimmed V and J ends, which lost 6 bases and 1 base, there was a span of 13 bases. The CDR3 sequence is 14 residues long. Germline values: CDR1 SGHRS, CDR2 YFSETQ. In DNA form, the CDR3 reads TGCGCCAGCAACCCAAGGGCGAGGAACACTGAAGCTTTCTTT. Amino acid sequence: CASNPRARNTEAFF.

This clonotype was found a few times. The genes are TRBV2 and TRBJ2-2; 7 bases map to TRBD2. CDR3 size: 16 residues. Germline CDR1 SNHLY, CDR2 FYNNEI. J lost 1 base, V lost 5 bases, and 7 bases had no gene match. The CDR3 DNA reads TGTGCCAGCAGTCACTTGTTAGCGGGGAACACCGGGGAGCTGTTTTTT. The encoded protein is CASSHLLAGNTGELFF.

In this sample, this clonotype turned up many times. This rearrangement joins TRBV29-1 to TRBJ2-1; 8 bases match TRBD1. The CDR3 contains 12 residues. V shed 7 bases, J shed 8 bases, and the junction held 7 bases outside the gene matches. Germline V gives CDR1 SQVTM, CDR2 ANQGSEA. The CDR3 loop is CSAQGQAHEQFF. The CDR3 DNA sequence: TGCAGCGCGCAGGGACAGGCTCATGAGCAGTTCTTC.

The J gene is TRBJ1-2, the V gene TRBV15; a weak D match, TRBD1 (5 bases). Germline V lookup: CDR1 LNHNV, CDR2 YYDKDF (reference sequence). The CDR3 consists of 17 residues. Trimming shortened V by 0 bases and J by 1 base, and 15 bases separated the two germline ends. Here the CDR3 reads CATSRDLLTAINYGYTF. The CDR3 DNA reads TGTGCCACCAGCAGAGATTTGTTGACAGCGATTAACTATGGCTACACCTTC.

V and J are TRBV7-9 and TRBJ1-1; weak D call: TRBD1 (5 bases). Trimming took off 5 bases at V and 5 bases at J, with 9 bases between the two ends. CDR3 size: 12 residues. Germline loops: CDR1 SEHNR, CDR2 FQNEAQ (reference sequence). The CDR3 DNA reads as TGTGCCAGCAGCCGGACATCGACTGAAGCTTTCTTT. Protein sequence: CASSRTSTEAFF.